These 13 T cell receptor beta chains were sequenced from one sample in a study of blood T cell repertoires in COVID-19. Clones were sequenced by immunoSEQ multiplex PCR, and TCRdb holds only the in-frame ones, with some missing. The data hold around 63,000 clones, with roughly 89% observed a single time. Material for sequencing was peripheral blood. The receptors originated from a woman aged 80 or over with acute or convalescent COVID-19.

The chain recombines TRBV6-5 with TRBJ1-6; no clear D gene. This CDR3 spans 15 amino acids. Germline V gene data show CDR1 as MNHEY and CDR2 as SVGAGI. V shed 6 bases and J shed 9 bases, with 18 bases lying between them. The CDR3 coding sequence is TGTGCCAGCAGCCGATCCACGAGACGGGGTTCACCCCTCCACTTT. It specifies CASSRSTRRGSPLHF.

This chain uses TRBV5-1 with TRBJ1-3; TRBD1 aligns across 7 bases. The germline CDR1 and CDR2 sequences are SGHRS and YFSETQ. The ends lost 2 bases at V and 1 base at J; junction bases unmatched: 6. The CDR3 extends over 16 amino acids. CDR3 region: CASSFGQVASGNTIYF. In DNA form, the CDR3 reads TGCGCCAGCAGCTTTGGACAGGTAGCTTCTGGAAACACCATATATTTT.

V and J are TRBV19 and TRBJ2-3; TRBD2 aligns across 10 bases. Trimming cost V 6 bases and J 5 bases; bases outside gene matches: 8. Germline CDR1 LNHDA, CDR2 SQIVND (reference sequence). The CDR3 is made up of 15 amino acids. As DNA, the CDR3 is TGTGCCAGTAGCACCCAGCGGGAGGGCCGAGATACGCAGTATTTT. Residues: CASSTQREGRDTQYF.

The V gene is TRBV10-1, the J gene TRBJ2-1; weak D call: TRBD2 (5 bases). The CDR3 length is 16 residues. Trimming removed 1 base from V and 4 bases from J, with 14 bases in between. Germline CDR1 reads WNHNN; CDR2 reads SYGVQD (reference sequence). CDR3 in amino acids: CASSEFAGSGYNEQFF. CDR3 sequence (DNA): TGCGCCAGCAGTGAGTTTGCGGGCTCGGGTTACAATGAGCAGTTCTTC.

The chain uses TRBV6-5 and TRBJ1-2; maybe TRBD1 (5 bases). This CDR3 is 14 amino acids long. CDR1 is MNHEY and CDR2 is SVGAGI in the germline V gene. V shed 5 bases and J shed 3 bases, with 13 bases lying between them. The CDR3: CASSPSGTDYGYTF. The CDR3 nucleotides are TGTGCCAGCAGTCCTTCCGGGACTGACTATGGCTACACCTTC.

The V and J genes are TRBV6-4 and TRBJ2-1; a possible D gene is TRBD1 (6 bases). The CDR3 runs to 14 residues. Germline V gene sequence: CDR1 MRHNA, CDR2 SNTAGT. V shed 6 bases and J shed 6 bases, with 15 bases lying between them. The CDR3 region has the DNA TGTGCCAGCAGCGCAGGGGCGGGCTTCAATGAGCAGTTCTTC. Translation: CASSAGAGFNEQFF.

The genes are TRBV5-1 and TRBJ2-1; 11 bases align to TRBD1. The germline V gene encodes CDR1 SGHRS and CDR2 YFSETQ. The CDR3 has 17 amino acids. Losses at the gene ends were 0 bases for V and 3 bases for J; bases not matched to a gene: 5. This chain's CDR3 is CASSLGSGTGGYNEQFF. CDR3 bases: TGCGCCAGCAGCTTGGGCTCCGGGACAGGGGGCTACAATGAGCAGTTCTTC.

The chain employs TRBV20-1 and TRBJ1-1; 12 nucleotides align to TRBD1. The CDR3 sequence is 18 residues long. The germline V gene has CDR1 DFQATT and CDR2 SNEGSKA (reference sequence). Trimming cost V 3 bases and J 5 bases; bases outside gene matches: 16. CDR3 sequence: CSASFGWGQGAEETEAFF. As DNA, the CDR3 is TGCAGTGCTAGTTTCGGATGGGGACAGGGGGCTGAAGAGACTGAAGCTTTCTTT.

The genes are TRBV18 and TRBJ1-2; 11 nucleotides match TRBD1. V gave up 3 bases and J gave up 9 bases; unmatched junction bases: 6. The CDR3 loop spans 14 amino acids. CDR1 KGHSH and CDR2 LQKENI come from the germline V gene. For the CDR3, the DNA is TGTGCCAGCTCACCTCCCGGGACAGGGGGAAGCTACACCTTC. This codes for CASSPPGTGGSYTF.

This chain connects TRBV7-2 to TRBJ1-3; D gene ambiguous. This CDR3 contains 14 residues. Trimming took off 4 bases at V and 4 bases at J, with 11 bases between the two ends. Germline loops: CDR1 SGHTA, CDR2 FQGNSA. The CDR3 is CASSSGVEGNTIYF. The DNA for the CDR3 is TGTGCCAGCAGCTCCGGGGTGGAGGGAAACACCATATATTTT.

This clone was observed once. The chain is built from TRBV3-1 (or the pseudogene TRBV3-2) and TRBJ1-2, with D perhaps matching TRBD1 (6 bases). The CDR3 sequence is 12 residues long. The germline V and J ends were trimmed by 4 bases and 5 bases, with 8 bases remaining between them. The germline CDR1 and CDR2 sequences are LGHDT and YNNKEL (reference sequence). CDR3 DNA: TGTGCCAGCAGCCCGGGACAATATGGCTACACCTTC. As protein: CASSPGQYGYTF.

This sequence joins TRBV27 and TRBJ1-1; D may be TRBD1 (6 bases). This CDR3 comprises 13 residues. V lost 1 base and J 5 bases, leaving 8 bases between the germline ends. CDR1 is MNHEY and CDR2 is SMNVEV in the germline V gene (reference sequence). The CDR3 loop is CASSLYRETEAFF. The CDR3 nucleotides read TGTGCCAGCAGTTTATACAGGGAGACTGAAGCTTTCTTT.

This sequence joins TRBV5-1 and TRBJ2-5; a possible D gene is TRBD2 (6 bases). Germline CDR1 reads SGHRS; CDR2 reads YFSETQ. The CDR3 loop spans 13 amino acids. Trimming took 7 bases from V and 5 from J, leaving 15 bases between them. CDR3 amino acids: CASALMGGETQYF. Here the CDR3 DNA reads TGCGCCAGCGCACTCATGGGGGGTGAGACCCAGTACTTC.